Listed below are T cell receptor beta chains from one sample, sequenced in a study of PD-1 blockade in classical Hodgkin lymphoma. Profiling relied on immunoSEQ multiplex PCR, and the TCRdb table lists in-frame clones only, not all of them. The table lists some 50,000 clones, approximately 76% of them singletons. The sequenced sample was peripheral blood mononuclear cells (PBMCs), obtained before the fourth cycle of nivolumab. These receptors were collected from a human donor with classical Hodgkin lymphoma. Each CDR3 is given with its conserved first and last residue. The order of the fields is D gene, V gene, clone size, J gene, CDR3 length, CDR3 protein, CDR3 DNA. A D gene is named only where the DNA matches it firmly. A clone size is listed for some rows: how often the clone was seen (once, few, many), or a class if it is expanded.

>TRBD1|TRBV7-2|NA|TRBJ2-5|14
CASSSRQGRETQYF
TGTGCCAGCAGCTCCAGACAGGGGAGAGAGACCCAGTACTTC
>TRBD1|TRBV28|NA|TRBJ2-1|17
CASSSLGQGMINNEQFF
TGTGCCAGCAGTTCCCTCGGACAGGGGATGATAAACAATGAGCAGTTCTTC
>NA|TRBV6-5|once|TRBJ2-5|15
CASRPMTPKKETQYF
TGTGCCAGCAGACCAATGACCCCTAAGAAAGAGACCCAGTACTTC
>NA|TRBV28|NA|TRBJ1-3|15
CASSLQVSSGNTIYF
TGTGCCAGCAGTTTGCAGGTTAGCTCTGGAAACACCATATATTTT
>TRBD1|TRBV18|NA|TRBJ2-1|13
CASSPPGQYTQFF
TGTGCCAGCTCACCACCGGGACAGTATACCCAGTTCTTC
>TRBD2|TRBV7-2|NA|TRBJ2-7|14
CASSRSGSSYEQYF
TGTGCCAGCAGCCGTAGCGGGAGTTCCTACGAGCAGTACTTC
>NA|TRBV7-2|NA|TRBJ1-1|12
CASSFHQTEAFF
TGTGCCAGCAGCTTTCACCAGACTGAAGCTTTCTTT
>TRBD2|TRBV7-8|NA|TRBJ2-4|18
CASSSGLAGEVLDDIQYF
TGTGCCAGCAGCTCCGGACTAGCGGGAGAGGTTCTTGATGACATTCAGTACTTC
>TRBD1|TRBV13|NA|TRBJ1-4|14
CASSSRQGEEKLFF
TGTGCCAGCAGCTCCAGACAGGGTGAGGAAAAACTGTTTTTT
>NA|TRBV5-4|NA|TRBJ1-5|14
CASSSWGRPQPQHF
TGTGCCAGCAGCTCTTGGGGGAGGCCTCAGCCCCAGCATTTT
>TRBD1|TRBV9|NA|TRBJ1-1|18
CASSIAMDGQGMNTEAFF
TGTGCCAGCAGCATAGCCATGGACGGACAGGGTATGAACACTGAAGCTTTCTTT
>TRBD1|TRBV7-6|few|TRBJ2-7|16
CASSLKEFDRASEQYF
TGTGCCAGCAGCTTAAAAGAATTCGACAGGGCTAGCGAGCAGTACTTC
>NA|TRBV13|few|TRBJ1-4|16
CASSFGDYWDGEKLFF
TGTGCCAGCAGCTTCGGTGACTATTGGGATGGTGAAAAACTGTTTTTT
>NA|TRBV6-6|NA|TRBJ2-4|15
CASSDTRRPKNIQYF
TGTGCCAGCAGCGATACTAGGAGACCCAAAAACATTCAGTACTTC
>NA|TRBV4-3|few|TRBJ2-1|14
CASSPRQTYNEQFF
TGCGCCAGCAGCCCCCGCCAGACTTACAATGAGCAGTTCTTC
>NA|TRBV28|NA|TRBJ1-4|15
CASSSPGDGGEKLFF
TGTGCCAGCAGTTCTCCCGGGGATGGGGGTGAAAAACTGTTTTTT
>NA|TRBV27|NA|TRBJ2-1|13
CASSFGSYNEQFF
TGTGCCAGCAGTTTCGGCTCCTACAATGAGCAGTTCTTC
>NA|TRBV29-1|NA|TRBJ1-2|12
CSVIGTPWGYTF
TGCAGCGTTATAGGGACTCCCTGGGGCTACACCTTC
>NA|TRBV28|NA|TRBJ1-2|17
CASRLRPSLRGNYGYTF
TGTGCCAGCAGACTAAGGCCCTCGCTCCGAGGAAACTATGGCTACACCTTC
>NA|TRBV5-1|NA|TRBJ2-5|15
CASSQIGTGEETQYF
TGCGCCAGCAGCCAAATTGGGACCGGAGAAGAGACCCAGTACTTC
>NA|TRBV19|NA|TRBJ1-5|13
CASSAGRYQPQHF
TGTGCCAGTAGTGCCGGCCGATATCAGCCCCAGCATTTT
>TRBD1|TRBV19|NA|TRBJ1-5|17
CASSINRGQAGGQPQHF
TGTGCCAGTAGTATTAACAGGGGGCAAGCCGGGGGTCAGCCCCAGCATTTT
>NA|TRBV28|NA|TRBJ1-1|12
CASRLGLERAFF
TGTGCCAGCAGACTAGGGCTGGAGCGAGCTTTCTTT
>NA|TRBV27|NA|TRBJ2-1|13
CASGELVYNEQFF
TGTGCCAGCGGAGAACTAGTCTACAATGAGCAGTTCTTC
>TRBD2|TRBV27|NA|TRBJ2-1|17
CASRRRTGGGSYNEQFF
TGTGCCAGCAGGCGACGTACGGGAGGTGGGTCCTACAATGAGCAGTTCTTC
>TRBD2|TRBV7-8|few|TRBJ2-3|15
CASSPREGPTDTQYF
TGTGCCAGCAGCCCTCGGGAGGGCCCAACAGATACGCAGTATTTT
>NA|TRBV2|once|TRBJ1-1|13
CASSEGVNTEAFF
TGTGCCAGCAGTGAAGGCGTGAACACTGAAGCTTTCTTT
>NA|TRBV7-9|NA|TRBJ2-3|16
CASSSLAGIRTDTQYF
TGTGCCAGCAGCTCCCTGGCAGGAATTCGCACAGATACGCAGTATTTT
>TRBD1|TRBV28|NA|TRBJ1-5|18
CASSLPLSLDRGNQPQHF
TGTGCCAGCAGTTTGCCGCTTTCCCTGGACAGGGGAAATCAGCCCCAGCATTTT
>TRBD2|TRBV7-3|once|TRBJ2-1|15
CASSLNGRAFNEQFF
TGTGCCAGCAGCTTAAACGGGAGGGCCTTCAATGAGCAGTTCTTC
>TRBD2|TRBV15|once|TRBJ2-1|16
CATTASGRVSRNEQFF
TGTGCCACCACCGCGAGCGGGAGGGTCAGTAGGAATGAGCAGTTCTTC
>NA|TRBV9|NA|TRBJ1-2|14
CASSVVSENYGYTF
TGTGCCAGCAGCGTAGTTTCTGAAAACTATGGCTACACCTTC
>TRBD1|TRBV7-8|NA|TRBJ2-7|14
CASSRWDSNYEQYF
TGTGCCAGCAGCAGATGGGACAGCAACTACGAGCAGTACTTC
>NA|TRBV7-6|NA|TRBJ1-1|13
CASSSPLCTEAFF
TGTGCCAGCAGCTCCCCGCTTTGCACTGAAGCTTTCTTT
>NA|TRBV6-5|NA|TRBJ1-6|15
CASRLGTAYNSPLHF
TGTGCCAGCCGCCTCGGGACCGCTTATAATTCACCCCTCCACTTT
>NA|TRBV11-2|NA|TRBJ1-1|14
CASSFTSWNTEAFF
TGTGCCAGCAGCTTCACCAGTTGGAACACTGAAGCTTTCTTT
>TRBD1|TRBV7-9|few|TRBJ1-2|15
CASSSGQGGYYGYTF
TGTGCCAGCAGCTCCGGACAGGGAGGGTACTATGGCTACACCTTC
>NA|TRBV5-6|few|TRBJ1-5|13
CASSFGGRQPQHF
TGTGCCAGCAGCTTCGGGGGGCGACAGCCCCAGCATTTT
>TRBD2|TRBV7-2|NA|TRBJ2-1|14
CASSFGLAGGEQFF
TGTGCCAGCAGCTTTGGACTAGCGGGAGGTGAGCAGTTCTTC
>NA|TRBV6-1|NA|TRBJ1-1|13
CASSEILNTEAFF
TGTGCCAGCAGTGAAATCCTGAACACTGAAGCTTTCTTT
>NA|TRBV28|NA|TRBJ2-2|13
CATWPSSAGELFF
TGTGCCACCTGGCCGAGTTCCGCCGGGGAGCTGTTTTTT
>NA|TRBV2|NA|TRBJ2-6|12
CASASAANVLTF
TGTGCCAGCGCGTCTGCGGCCAACGTCCTGACTTTC
>NA|TRBV5-1|few|TRBJ2-1|12
CASSIIAEKQFF
TGCGCCAGCAGCATCATAGCGGAGAAACAGTTCTTC
>NA|TRBV11-3|NA|TRBJ1-2|14
CASSLGARGYGYTF
TGTGCCAGCAGCTTAGGCGCCAGGGGCTATGGCTACACCTTC
>NA|TRBV13|NA|TRBJ1-1|18
CASSSEGPPGQRNTEAFF
TGTGCCAGCAGCTCCGAAGGCCCTCCGGGACAACGTAACACTGAAGCTTTCTTT
>NA|TRBV7-7|NA|TRBJ2-4|14
CASNHKLAKNIQYF
TGTGCTAGCAACCACAAACTAGCCAAAAACATTCAGTACTTC
>NA|TRBV21-1|NA|TRBJ2-1|12
CASSDRHNEQFF
TGTGCCAGCAGTGACAGACACAATGAGCAGTTCTTC
>TRBD2|TRBV5-1|NA|TRBJ2-1|16
CASSPLPSGSVGEQFF
TGCGCCAGCAGCCCCCTCCCTAGCGGGAGTGTAGGTGAGCAGTTCTTC
>TRBD2|TRBV4-3|NA|TRBJ2-3|19
CASSQALRGLAGRRDTQYF
TGCGCCAGCAGCCAAGCGCTACGCGGACTAGCGGGAAGGAGAGATACGCAGTATTTT
>NA|TRBV4-3|NA|TRBJ2-7|14
CASSQARGPDEQYF
TGCGCCAGCAGCCAAGCGAGGGGCCCCGACGAGCAGTACTTC
>NA|TRBV10-2|NA|TRBJ1-1|14
CASRRGGFSTEAFF
TGCGCCAGCAGGAGGGGGGGATTTAGCACTGAAGCTTTCTTT
>TRBD2|TRBV11-2|NA|TRBJ2-5|15
CASSFVNGGEETQYF
TGTGCCAGCAGCTTCGTAAACGGGGGGGAAGAGACCCAGTACTTC
>NA|TRBV5-1|once|TRBJ1-2|14
CASSNRGGTYGYTF
TGCGCCAGCAGCAACCGCGGGGGGACCTATGGCTACACCTTC
>NA|TRBV15|NA|TRBJ2-5|14
CATSIGHGEETQYF
TGTGCCACCAGCATCGGACATGGGGAAGAGACCCAGTACTTC
>NA|TRBV27|NA|TRBJ1-2|16
CASSLLEGPYFRSYTF
TGTGCCAGCAGTTTATTGGAAGGTCCCTACTTTCGGAGCTACACCTTC
>NA|TRBV21-1|NA|TRBJ2-1|18
CASSKALSYPYLYNEQFF
TGTGCCAGCAGCAAAGCCTTGAGCTACCCCTACCTATACAATGAGCAGTTCTTC
>NA|TRBV2|NA|TRBJ1-1|11
CASSENTEAFF
TGTGCCAGCAGTGAAAACACTGAAGCTTTCTTT
>NA|TRBV28|NA|TRBJ2-7|14
CASSPGLLSYEQYF
TGTGCCAGCAGTCCCGGACTACTCTCCTACGAGCAGTACTTC